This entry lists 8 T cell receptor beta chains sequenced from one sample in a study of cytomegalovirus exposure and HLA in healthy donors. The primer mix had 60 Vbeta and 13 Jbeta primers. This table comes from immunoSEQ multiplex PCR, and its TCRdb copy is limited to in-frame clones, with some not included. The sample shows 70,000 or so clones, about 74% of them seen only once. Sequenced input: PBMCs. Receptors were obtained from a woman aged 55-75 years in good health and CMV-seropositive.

The CDR3 DNA reads as TGTGCCTGGAGGACAGGGCTCGATCAGCCCCAGCATTTT. It is translated as CAWRTGLDQPQHF. The genes are TRBV30 and TRBJ1-5, with 7 bases lining up with TRBD1. V trimming: 3 bases; J trimming: 5 bases; junction bases outside the gene matches: 4. The CDR3 consists of 13 residues. Germline CDR1 is GTSNPN and CDR2 is SVGIG (reference sequence).

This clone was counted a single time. The CDR3 protein is CASSLQRDTEAFF. In nucleotides, the CDR3 is TGTGCCAGCAGCTTACAGAGGGACACTGAAGCTTTCTTT. This sequence joins TRBV7-8 and TRBJ1-1; D uncertain. Trimming took off 2 bases at V and 3 bases at J, with 7 bases between the two ends. Looked up from germline, CDR1 is SGHVS and CDR2 is FQNEAQ. The CDR3 sequence is 13 residues long. Full variable domain (outside the CDR3, taken from reference TRBV7-8 and TRBJ1-1): GAGVSQSPRYKVAKRGQDVALRCDPISGHVSLFWYQQALGQGPEFLTYFQNEAQLDKSGLPSDRFFAERPEGSVSTLKIQRTQQEDSAVYLCASSLQRDTEAFFGQGTRLTVV.

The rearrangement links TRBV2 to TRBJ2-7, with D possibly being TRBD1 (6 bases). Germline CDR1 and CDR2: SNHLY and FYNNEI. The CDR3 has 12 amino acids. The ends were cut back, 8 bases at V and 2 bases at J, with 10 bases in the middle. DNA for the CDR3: TGTGCCAGCGCTGGGGGCACCTACGAGCAGTACTTC. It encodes CASAGGTYEQYF.

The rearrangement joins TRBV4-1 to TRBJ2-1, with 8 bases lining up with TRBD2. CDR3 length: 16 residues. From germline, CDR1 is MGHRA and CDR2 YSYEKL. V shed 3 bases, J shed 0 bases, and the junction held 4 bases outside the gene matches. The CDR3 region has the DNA TGCGCCAGCAGCCAGAGGGGGACTAGCTCCTACAATGAGCAGTTCTTC. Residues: CASSQRGTSSYNEQFF.

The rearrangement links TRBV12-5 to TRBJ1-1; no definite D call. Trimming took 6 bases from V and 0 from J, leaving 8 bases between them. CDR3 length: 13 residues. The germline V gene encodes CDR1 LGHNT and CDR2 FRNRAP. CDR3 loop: CASGDTMNTEAFF. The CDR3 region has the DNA TGTGCTAGTGGCGATACTATGAACACTGAAGCTTTCTTT. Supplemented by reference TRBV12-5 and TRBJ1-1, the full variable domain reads DARVTQTPRHKVTEMGQEVTMRCQPILGHNTVFWYRQTMMQGLELLAYFRNRAPLDDSGMPKDRFSAEMPDATLATLKIQPSEPRDSAVYFCASGDTMNTEAFFGQGTRLTVV.

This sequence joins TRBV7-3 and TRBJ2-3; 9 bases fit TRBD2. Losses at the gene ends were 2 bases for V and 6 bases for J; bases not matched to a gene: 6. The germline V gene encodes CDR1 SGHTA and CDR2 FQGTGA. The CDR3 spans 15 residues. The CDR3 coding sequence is TGTGCCAGCAGCTTATCTAGCGGGGTTTGGGATACGCAGTATTTT. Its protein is CASSLSSGVWDTQYF.

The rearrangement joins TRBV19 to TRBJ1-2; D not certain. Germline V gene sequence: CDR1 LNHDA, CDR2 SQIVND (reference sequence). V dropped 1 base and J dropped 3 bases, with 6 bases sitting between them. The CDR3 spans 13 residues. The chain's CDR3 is CASSIGSDYGYTF. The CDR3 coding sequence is TGTGCCAGTAGTATAGGTTCAGACTATGGCTACACCTTC.

The CDR3 coding sequence is TGTGCCAGCAGCTTCGTCCAGGGGAAGGGAGATCAGCCCCAGCATTTT. It encodes CASSFVQGKGDQPQHF. The chain combines TRBV5-8 with TRBJ1-5, with a possible D match to TRBD1 (6 bases). Per germline, CDR1 SGHTS and CDR2 YDEGEE. The CDR3 is made up of 16 amino acids. The V gene lost 2 bases and the J gene lost 5 bases, with 17 bases spanning the gap.